The source of this TCR beta chain is a study of shared clonotypes between healthy human individuals. About the study: The study drew on a couple of women and three men aged 18 to 49 as donors. Plates per donor: three CD4 naive, three CD4 memory, two CD8 naive, one CD8 memory.

Methods used by the authors: Filtering was not the same, since immunoSEQ gave junction-only sequences without quality scores. Measured with immunoSEQ multiplex PCR; TCRdb has only the in-frame clones, and not every one. Clonal size and the V and J genes are those of that table, whereas D and trimming came from the DNA. The table records roughly 520,000 clones, 95% to 96% of them present only once. Trimming took off 2 bases at V and 2 bases at J, with 15 bases between the two ends. Germline values: CDR1 KGHSH, CDR2 LQKENI. CDR3 length: 16 amino acids. Study results and caveats: Among non-shared clonotypes, generation probabilities were lower than among those shared by all four donors.

Remarks on this clone: The target antigen is unknown.

This chain joins TRBV18 and TRBJ1-1, with D hard to call. The sample was naive CD4+ T cells sorted from blood. Subset given: CD45RA+ positively selected. The sequence derives from a woman in her twenties or thirties in good health. CDR3: CASSPTPTLGNTEAFF. CDR3 DNA sequence: TGTGCCAGCTCACCAACTCCCACCTTGGGTAACACTGAAGCTTTCTTT.